These 5 T cell receptor beta chains were all obtained from the same sample, sequenced in a study of T cell responses to AZD1222 COVID-19 vaccine. The assay was immunoSEQ multiplex PCR, and TCRdb's table has in-frame clones only and misses some. The sample shows about 26,000 clones, around 90% of them seen only once. The sequenced sample was peripheral blood, obtained 28 days after the second AZD1222 dose. The receptor source for this set is an adult who received the AZD1222 COVID-19 vaccine.

CDR3 amino acids: CSVEDRLLHGNTIYF. CDR3 DNA sequence: TGCAGCGTTGAAGACCGGCTCCTCCATGGAAACACCATATATTTT. This rearrangement joins TRBV29-1 to TRBJ1-3; D ambiguous. The CDR3 extends over 15 amino acids. The V and J ends lost 0 bases and 3 bases respectively, with 12 bases between them. CDR1 is SQVTM, CDR2 ANQGSEA, per germline.

The chain has TRBV5-1 and TRBJ2-5; TRBD2 might be the D (6 bases). The germline CDR1 and CDR2 sequences are SGHRS and YFSETQ. This CDR3 is built from 15 residues. V was pared by 0 bases and J by 7 bases, with 16 bases between. In DNA, the CDR3 is TGCGCCAGCAGCTTGGGGCGGGGACCCCTGCGGACCCAGTACTTC. It codes for CASSLGRGPLRTQYF.

This chain connects TRBV28 to TRBJ1-5; 8 nucleotides match TRBD1. Germline V CDR1 and CDR2: MDHEN, SYDVKM. V was clipped by 4 bases and J by 2 bases; unmatched bases: 4. The length of the CDR3 is 15 residues. This CDR3 reads CASSSTGEGNQPQHF. CDR3 coding DNA: TGTGCCAGCAGTTCGACAGGGGAGGGCAATCAGCCCCAGCATTTT.

The V and J genes are TRBV10-3 and TRBJ2-7, with D possibly being TRBD2 (5 bases). Germline V gives CDR1 ENHRY, CDR2 SYGVKD. This CDR3 has 12 amino acids. V was pared by 6 bases and J by 6 bases, with 12 bases between. In DNA form, the CDR3 reads TGTGCCATCAGGGGGTCGGGAAGCGAGCAGTACTTC. This translates into CAIRGSGSEQYF.

This chain links TRBV6-2 or TRBV6-3 with TRBJ2-1; perhaps TRBD1 as D (6 bases). Germline lookup yields CDR1 MNHEY and CDR2 SVGEGT. This CDR3 is 14 amino acids long. The ends were cut back, 5 bases at V and 9 bases at J, with 17 bases in the middle. The CDR3 sequence is CASSRRTATIEQFF. CDR3 sequence (DNA): TGTGCCAGCAGTCGACGGACAGCTACAATTGAGCAGTTCTTC.